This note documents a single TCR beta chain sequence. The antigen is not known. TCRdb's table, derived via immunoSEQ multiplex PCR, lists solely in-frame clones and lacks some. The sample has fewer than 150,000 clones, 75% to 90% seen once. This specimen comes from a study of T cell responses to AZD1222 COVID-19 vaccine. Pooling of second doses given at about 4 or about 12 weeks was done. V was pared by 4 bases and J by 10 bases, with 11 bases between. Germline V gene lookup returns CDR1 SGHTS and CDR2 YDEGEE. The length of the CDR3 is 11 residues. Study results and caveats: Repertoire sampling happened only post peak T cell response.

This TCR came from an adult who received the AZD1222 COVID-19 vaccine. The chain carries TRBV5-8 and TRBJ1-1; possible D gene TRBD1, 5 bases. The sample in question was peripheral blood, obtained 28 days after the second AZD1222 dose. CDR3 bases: TGTGCCAGCAGCGCAGTGGGGGGAGCTTTCTTT. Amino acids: CASSAVGGAFF.